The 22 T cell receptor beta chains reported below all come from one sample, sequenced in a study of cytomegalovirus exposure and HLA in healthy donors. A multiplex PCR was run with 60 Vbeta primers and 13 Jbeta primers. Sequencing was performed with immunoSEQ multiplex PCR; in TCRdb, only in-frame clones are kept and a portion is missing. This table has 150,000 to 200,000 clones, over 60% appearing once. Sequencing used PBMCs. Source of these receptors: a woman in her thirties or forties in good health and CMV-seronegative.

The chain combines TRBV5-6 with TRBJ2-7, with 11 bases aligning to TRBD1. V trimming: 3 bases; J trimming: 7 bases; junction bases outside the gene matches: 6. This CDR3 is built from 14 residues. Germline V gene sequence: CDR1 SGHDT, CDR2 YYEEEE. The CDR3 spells CASSWDRGGQEQYF. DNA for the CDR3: TGTGCCAGCAGCTGGGACAGGGGGGGCCAGGAGCAGTACTTC.

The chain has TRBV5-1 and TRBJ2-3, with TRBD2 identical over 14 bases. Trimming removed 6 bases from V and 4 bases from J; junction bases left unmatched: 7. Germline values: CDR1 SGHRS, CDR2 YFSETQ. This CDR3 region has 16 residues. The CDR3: CASNRTSGGLADTQYF. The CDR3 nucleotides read TGCGCCAGCAACCGGACTAGCGGGGGGCTGGCAGATACGCAGTATTTT.

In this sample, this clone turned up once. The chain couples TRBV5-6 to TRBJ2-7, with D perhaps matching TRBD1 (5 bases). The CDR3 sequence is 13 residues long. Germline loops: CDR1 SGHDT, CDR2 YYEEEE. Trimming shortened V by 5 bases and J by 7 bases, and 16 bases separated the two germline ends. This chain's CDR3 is CASSGHAVGEQYF. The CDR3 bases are TGTGCCAGCAGTGGACACGCCGTGGGAGAGCAGTACTTC.

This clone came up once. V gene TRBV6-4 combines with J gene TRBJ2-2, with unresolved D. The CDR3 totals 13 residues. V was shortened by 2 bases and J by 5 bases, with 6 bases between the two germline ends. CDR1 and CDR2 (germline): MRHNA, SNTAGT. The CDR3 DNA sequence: TGTGCCAGCAGTGACACAACGACCGGGGAGCTGTTTTTT. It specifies CASSDTTTGELFF.

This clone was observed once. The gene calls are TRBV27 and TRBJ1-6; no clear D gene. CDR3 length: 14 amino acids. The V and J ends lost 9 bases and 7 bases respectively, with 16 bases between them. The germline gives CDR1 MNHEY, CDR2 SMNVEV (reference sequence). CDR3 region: CARGAVGWNSPLHF. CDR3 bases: TGTGCCAGGGGAGCGGTTGGTTGGAATTCACCCCTCCACTTT.

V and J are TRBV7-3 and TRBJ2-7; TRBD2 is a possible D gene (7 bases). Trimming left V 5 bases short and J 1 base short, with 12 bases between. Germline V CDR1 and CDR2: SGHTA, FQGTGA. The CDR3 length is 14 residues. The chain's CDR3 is CASSVQGGSYEQYF. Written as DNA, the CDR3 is TGTGCCAGCAGCGTACAGGGAGGGTCCTACGAGCAGTACTTC.

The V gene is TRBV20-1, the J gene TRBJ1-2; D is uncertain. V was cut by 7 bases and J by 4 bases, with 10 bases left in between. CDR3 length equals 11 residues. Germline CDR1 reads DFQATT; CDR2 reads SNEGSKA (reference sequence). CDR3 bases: TGCAGTGGCCGTGGCCCCTATGGCTACACCTTC. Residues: CSGRGPYGYTF.

The CDR3 protein is CASSPDRIYGYTF. DNA for the CDR3: TGTGCCAGCAGCCCGGACAGGATCTATGGCTACACCTTC. The chain uses TRBV6-1 and TRBJ1-2; 7 positions match TRBD1. The germline CDR1 and CDR2 sequences are MNHNS and SASEGT. The length of the CDR3 is 13 residues. V lost 6 bases to trimming and J lost 4 bases; unmatched junction nucleotides: 5.

Here the CDR3 DNA reads TGTGCCAGTCTTCACGGGACAGGGGGCAATCAGCCCCAGCATTTT. Protein sequence: CASLHGTGGNQPQHF. The chain has TRBV19 and TRBJ1-5, with 10 bases matching TRBD1. Germline assignment: CDR1 LNHDA and CDR2 SQIVND (reference sequence). This CDR3 has 15 amino acids. V shed 8 bases, J shed 2 bases, and the junction held 6 bases outside the gene matches.

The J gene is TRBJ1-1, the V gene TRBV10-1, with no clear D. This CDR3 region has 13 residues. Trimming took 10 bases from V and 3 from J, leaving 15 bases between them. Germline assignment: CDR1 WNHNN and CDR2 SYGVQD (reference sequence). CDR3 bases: TGCGCCACCCGGGAGGCGGTGGACACTGAAGCTTTCTTT. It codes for CATREAVDTEAFF.

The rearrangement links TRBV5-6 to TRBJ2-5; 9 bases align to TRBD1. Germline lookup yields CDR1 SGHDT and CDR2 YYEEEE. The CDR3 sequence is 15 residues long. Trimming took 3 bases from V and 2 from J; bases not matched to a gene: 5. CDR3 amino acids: CASSWGQGSQETQYF. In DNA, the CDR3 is TGTGCCAGCAGCTGGGGACAGGGCTCTCAAGAGACCCAGTACTTC.

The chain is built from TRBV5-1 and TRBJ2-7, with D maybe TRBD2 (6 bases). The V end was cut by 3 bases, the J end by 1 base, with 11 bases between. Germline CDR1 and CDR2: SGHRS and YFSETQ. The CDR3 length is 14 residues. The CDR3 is CASSSGTFSYEQYF. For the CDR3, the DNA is TGCGCCAGCAGCTCCGGGACTTTTTCCTACGAGCAGTACTTC. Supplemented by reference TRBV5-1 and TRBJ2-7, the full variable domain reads KAGVTQTPRYLIKTRGQQVTLSCSPISGHRSVSWYQQTPGQGLQFLFEYFSETQRNKGNFPGRFSGRQFSNSRSEMNVSTLELGDSALYLCASSSGTFSYEQYFGPGTRLTVT.

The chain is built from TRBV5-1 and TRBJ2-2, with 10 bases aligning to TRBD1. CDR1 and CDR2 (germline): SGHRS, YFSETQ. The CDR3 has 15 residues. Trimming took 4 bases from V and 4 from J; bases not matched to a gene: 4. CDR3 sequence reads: CASSKGQGSTGELFF. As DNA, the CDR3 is TGCGCCAGCAGCAAGGGACAGGGGAGCACCGGGGAGCTGTTTTTT.

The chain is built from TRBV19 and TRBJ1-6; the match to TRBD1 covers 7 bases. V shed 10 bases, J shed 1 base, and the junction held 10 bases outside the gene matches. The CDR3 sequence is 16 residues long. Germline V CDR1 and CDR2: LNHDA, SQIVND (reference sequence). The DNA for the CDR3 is TGTGCCACCAAAGACAGGGCTCTATCCTATAATTCACCCCTCCACTTT. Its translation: CATKDRALSYNSPLHF.

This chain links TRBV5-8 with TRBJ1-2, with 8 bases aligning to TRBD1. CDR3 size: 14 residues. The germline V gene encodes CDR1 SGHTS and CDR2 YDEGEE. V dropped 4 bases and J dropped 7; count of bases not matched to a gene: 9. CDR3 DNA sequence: TGTGCCAGCAGCCCCCAGGGGGCCTTAGGTGGCTACACCTTC. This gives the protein CASSPQGALGGYTF. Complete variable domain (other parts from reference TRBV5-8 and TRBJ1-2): EAGVTQSPTHLIKTRGQQATLRCSPISGHTSVYWYQQALGLGLQFLLWYDEGEERNRGNFPPRFSGRQFPNYSSELNVNALELEDSALYLCASSPQGALGGYTFGSGTRLTVV.

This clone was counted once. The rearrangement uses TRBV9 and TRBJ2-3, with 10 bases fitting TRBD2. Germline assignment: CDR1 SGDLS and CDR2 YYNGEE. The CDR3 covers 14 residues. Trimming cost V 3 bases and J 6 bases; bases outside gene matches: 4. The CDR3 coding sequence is TGTGCCAGCAGCGGTAGCGGGGGGAGGGATACGCAGTATTTT. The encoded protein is CASSGSGGRDTQYF.

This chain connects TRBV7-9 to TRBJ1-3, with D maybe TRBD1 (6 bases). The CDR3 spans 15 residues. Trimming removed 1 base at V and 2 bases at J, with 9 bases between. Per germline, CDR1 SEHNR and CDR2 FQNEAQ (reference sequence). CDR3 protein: CASSLVGAAGNTIYF. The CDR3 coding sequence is TGTGCCAGCAGCTTAGTGGGGGCAGCTGGAAACACCATATATTTT.

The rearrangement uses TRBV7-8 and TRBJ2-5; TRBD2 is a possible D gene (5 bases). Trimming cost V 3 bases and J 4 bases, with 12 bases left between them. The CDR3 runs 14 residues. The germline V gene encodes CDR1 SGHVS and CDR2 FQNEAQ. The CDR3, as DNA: TGTGCCAGCAGCTTGGCCGGGGAGTCAGAGACCCAGTACTTC. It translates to CASSLAGESETQYF.

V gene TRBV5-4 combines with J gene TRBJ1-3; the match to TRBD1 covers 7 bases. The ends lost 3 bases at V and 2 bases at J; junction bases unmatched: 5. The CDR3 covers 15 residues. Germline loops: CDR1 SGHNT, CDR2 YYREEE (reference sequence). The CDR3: CASSWGQNPGNTIYF. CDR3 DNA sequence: TGTGCCAGCAGCTGGGGACAGAACCCTGGAAACACCATATATTTT. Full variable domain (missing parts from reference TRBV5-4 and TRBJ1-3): ETGVTQSPTHLIKTRGQQVTLRCSSQSGHNTVSWYQQALGQGPQFIFQYYREEENGRGNFPPRFSGLQFPNYSSELNVNALELDDSALYLCASSWGQNPGNTIYFGEGSWLTVV.

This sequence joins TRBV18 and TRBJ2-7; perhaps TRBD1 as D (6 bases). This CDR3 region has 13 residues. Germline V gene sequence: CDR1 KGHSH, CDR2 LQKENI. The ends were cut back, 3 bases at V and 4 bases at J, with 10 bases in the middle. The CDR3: CASSPGQTYEQYF. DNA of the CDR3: TGTGCCAGCTCACCGGGACAAACTTACGAGCAGTACTTC.

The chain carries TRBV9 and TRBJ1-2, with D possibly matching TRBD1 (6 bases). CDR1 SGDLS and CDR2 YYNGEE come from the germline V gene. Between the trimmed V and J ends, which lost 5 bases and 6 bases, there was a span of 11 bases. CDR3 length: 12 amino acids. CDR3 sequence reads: CASRTGSHGYTF. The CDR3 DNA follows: TGTGCCAGCAGAACAGGGTCCCATGGCTACACCTTC. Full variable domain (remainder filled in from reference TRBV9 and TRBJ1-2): DSGVTQTPKHLITATGQRVTLRCSPRSGDLSVYWYQQSLDQGLQFLIQYYNGEERAKGNILERFSAQQFPDLHSELNLSSLELGDSALYFCASRTGSHGYTFGSGTRLTVV.

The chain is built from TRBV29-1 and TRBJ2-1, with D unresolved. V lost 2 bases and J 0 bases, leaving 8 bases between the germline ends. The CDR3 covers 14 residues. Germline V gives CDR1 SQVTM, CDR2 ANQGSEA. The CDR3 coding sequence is TGCAGCGTTGAATGGAGTTACTCCTACAATGAGCAGTTCTTC. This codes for CSVEWSYSYNEQFF.